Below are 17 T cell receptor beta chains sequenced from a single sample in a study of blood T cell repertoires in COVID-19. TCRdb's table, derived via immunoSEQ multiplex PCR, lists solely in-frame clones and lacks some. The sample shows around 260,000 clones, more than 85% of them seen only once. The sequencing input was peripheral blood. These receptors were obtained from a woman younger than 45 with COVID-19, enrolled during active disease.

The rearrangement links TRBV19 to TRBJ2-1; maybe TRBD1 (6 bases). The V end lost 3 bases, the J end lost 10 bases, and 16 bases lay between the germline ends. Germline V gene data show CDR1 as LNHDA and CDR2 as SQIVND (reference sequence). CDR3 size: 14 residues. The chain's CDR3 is CASSIRGAPGEQFF. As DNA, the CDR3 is TGTGCCAGTAGTATCAGGGGCGCCCCGGGAGAGCAGTTCTTC.

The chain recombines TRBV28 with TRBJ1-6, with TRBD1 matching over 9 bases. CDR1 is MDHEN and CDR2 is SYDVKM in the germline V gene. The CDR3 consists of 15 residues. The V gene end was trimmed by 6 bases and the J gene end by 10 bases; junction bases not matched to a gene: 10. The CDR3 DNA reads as TGTGCCAGCAGCCTAGGACAGGGGTATCGATCACCCCTCCACTTT. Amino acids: CASSLGQGYRSPLHF.

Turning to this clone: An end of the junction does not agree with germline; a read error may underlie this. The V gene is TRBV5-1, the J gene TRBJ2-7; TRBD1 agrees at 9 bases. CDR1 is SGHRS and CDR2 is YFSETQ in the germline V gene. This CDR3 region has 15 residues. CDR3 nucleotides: TGCGCCCGCAGCTGGGGGGGACAGGGACAAGTGGAGCAGTACTTC. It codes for CARSWGGQGQVEQYF.

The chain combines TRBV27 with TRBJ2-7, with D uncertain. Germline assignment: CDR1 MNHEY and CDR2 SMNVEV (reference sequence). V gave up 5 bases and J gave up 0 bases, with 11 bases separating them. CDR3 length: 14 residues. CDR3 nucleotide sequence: TGTGCCAGCAGTCCAAAGCTCCTCTCCTACGAGCAGTACTTC. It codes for CASSPKLLSYEQYF.

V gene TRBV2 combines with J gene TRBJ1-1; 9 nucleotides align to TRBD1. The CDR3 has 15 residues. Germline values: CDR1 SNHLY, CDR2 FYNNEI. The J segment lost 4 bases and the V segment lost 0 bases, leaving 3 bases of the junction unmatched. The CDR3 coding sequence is TGTGCCAGCAGTGAAGCGGACAGGGGAATCACTGAAGCTTTCTTT. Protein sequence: CASSEADRGITEAFF.

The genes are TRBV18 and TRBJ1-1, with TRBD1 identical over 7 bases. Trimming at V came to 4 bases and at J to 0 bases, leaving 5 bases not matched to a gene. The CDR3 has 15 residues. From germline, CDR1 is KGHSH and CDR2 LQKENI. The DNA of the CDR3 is TGTGCCAGCTCACTCCAGACAGGGATGAACACTGAAGCTTTCTTT. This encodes CASSLQTGMNTEAFF.

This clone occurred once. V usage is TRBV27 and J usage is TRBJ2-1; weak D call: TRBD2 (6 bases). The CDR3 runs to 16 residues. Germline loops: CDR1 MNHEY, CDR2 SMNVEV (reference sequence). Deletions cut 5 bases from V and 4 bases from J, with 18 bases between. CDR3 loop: CASSVTSHPSYNEQFF. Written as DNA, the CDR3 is TGTGCCAGCAGTGTGACTAGTCATCCATCGTACAATGAGCAGTTCTTC.

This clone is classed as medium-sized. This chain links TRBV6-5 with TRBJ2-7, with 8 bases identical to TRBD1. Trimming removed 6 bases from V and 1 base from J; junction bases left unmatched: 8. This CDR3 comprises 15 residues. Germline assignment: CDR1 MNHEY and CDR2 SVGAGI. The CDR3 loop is CASRLQGVGSYEQYF. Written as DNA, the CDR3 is TGTGCCAGCAGGCTACAGGGGGTTGGATCCTACGAGCAGTACTTC.

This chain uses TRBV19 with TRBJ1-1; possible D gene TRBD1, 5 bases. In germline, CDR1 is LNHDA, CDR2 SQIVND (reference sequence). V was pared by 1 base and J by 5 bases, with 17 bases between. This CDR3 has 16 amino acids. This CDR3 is CASSIARTTRGTEAFF. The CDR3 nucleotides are TGTGCCAGTAGTATAGCTCGGACTACTCGGGGGACTGAAGCTTTCTTT.

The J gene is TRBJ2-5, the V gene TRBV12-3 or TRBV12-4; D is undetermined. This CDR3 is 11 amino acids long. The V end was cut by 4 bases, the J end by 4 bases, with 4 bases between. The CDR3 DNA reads TGTGCCAGCAGTTCATCAGAGACCCAGTACTTC. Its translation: CASSSSETQYF.

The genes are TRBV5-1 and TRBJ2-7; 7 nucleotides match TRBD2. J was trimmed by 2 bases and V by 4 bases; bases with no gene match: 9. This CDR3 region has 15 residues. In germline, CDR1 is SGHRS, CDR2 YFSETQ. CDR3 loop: CASSVGTNGPYEQYF. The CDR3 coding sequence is TGCGCCAGCAGCGTCGGGACTAATGGTCCCTACGAGCAGTACTTC.

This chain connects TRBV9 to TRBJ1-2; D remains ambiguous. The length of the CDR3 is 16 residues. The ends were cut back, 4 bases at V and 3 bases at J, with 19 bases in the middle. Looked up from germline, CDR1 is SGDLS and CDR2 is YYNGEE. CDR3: CASSTPTHGVDYGYTF. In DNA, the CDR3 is TGTGCCAGCAGCACACCCACCCACGGGGTGGACTATGGCTACACCTTC. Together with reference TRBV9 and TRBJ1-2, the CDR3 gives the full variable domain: DSGVTQTPKHLITATGQRVTLRCSPRSGDLSVYWYQQSLDQGLQFLIQYYNGEERAKGNILERFSAQQFPDLHSELNLSSLELGDSALYFCASSTPTHGVDYGYTFGSGTRLTVV.

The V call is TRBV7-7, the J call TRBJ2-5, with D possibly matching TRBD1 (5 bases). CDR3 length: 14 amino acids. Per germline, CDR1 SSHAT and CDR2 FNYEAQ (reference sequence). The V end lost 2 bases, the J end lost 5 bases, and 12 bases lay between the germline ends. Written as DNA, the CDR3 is TGTGCCAGCAGCTTAAATCCAGGGATCGAGACCCAGTACTTC. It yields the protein CASSLNPGIETQYF.

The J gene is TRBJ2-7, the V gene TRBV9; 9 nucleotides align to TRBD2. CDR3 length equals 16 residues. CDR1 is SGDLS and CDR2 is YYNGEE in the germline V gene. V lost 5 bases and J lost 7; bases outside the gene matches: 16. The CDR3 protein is CASSTPMAGGLGEQYF. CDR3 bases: TGTGCCAGCAGTACCCCAATGGCGGGAGGGCTGGGGGAGCAGTACTTC.

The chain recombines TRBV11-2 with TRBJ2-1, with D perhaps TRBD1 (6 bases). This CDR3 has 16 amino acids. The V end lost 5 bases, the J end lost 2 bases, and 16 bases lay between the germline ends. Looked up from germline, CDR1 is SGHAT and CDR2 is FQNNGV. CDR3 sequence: CASSPYGGGPYNEQFF. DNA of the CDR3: TGTGCCAGCAGCCCCTATGGGGGCGGGCCCTACAATGAGCAGTTCTTC.

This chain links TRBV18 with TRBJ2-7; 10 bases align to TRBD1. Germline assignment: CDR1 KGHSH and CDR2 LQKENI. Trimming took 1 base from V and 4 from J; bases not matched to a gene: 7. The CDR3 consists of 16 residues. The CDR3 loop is CASSPRGDRGSYEQYF. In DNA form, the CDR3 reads TGTGCCAGCTCACCACGGGGGGACAGGGGTTCTTACGAGCAGTACTTC.

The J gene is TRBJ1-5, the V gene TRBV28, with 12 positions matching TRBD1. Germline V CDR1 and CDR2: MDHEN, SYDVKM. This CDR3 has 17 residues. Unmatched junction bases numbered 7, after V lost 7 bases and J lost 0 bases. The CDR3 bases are TGTGCCAGCAATCCGGGACAGGGGGCTTATAGCAATCAGCCCCAGCATTTT. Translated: CASNPGQGAYSNQPQHF.